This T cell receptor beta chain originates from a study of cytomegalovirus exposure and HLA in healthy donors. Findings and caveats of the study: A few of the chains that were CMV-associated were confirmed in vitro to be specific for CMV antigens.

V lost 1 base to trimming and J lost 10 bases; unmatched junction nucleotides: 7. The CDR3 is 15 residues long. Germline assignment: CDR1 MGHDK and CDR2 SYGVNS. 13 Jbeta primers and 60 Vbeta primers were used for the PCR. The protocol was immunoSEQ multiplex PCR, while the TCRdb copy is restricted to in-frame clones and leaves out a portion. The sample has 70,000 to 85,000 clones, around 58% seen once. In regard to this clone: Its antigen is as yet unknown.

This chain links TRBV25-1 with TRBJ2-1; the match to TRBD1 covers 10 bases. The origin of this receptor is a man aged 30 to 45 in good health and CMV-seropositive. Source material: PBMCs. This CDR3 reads CASSEWGQGYWEQFF. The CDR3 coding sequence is TGTGCCAGCAGTGAATGGGGACAGGGGTACTGGGAGCAGTTCTTC.